These T cell receptor beta chains were read from a single sample in a study of beta chain features in type 1 diabetes. TCRdb keeps only in-frame clones here, not all; method: immunoSEQ multiplex PCR. Seen here are about 320,000 clones, 12% to 15% observed once, and the top ten hold under 8.5%. Material: central memory CD4+ T cells from blood. The origin of the receptors is a man aged 30 to 45 in good health. The CDR3 runs from the conserved cysteine through the conserved F or W. Each record gives: V gene, J gene, CDR3 protein.

v_call: TRBV2; j_call: TRBJ1-2; cdr3_aa: CASSASRGNYGYTF
v_call: TRBV14; j_call: TRBJ2-1; cdr3_aa: CASSQKQGLANKDNEQFF
v_call: TRBV6-5; j_call: TRBJ1-4; cdr3_aa: CASSLRGFGEKLFF
v_call: TRBV7-2; j_call: TRBJ1-5; cdr3_aa: CASSSREDVQPQHF
v_call: TRBV19; j_call: TRBJ1-1; cdr3_aa: CASSIRRGTVNTEAFF
v_call: TRBV2; j_call: TRBJ2-7; cdr3_aa: CASSDGLGGEQYF
v_call: TRBV10-3; j_call: TRBJ2-2; cdr3_aa: CAISERSGQVAGELFF
v_call: TRBV5-1; j_call: TRBJ2-1; cdr3_aa: CASSLRGQGAGDEQFF
v_call: TRBV11-2; j_call: TRBJ2-1; cdr3_aa: CASSLMSTEQFF
v_call: TRBV7-2; j_call: TRBJ2-1; cdr3_aa: CASSTQTGGRVNEQFF
v_call: TRBV28; j_call: TRBJ2-2; cdr3_aa: CASSVRGPNTGELFF
v_call: TRBV9; j_call: TRBJ2-1; cdr3_aa: CASSRDRGSGEQFF
v_call: TRBV5-8; j_call: TRBJ2-5; cdr3_aa: CASSLSRWLRETQYF
v_call: TRBV29-1; j_call: TRBJ2-3; cdr3_aa: CSEWTGGRGDTQYF
v_call: TRBV18; j_call: TRBJ2-3; cdr3_aa: CASSPDTQYF
v_call: TRBV10-3; j_call: TRBJ2-2; cdr3_aa: CAISEGRTPTGELFF
v_call: TRBV6-1; j_call: TRBJ2-1; cdr3_aa: CASSEAWAGLGEQFF
v_call: TRBV30; j_call: TRBJ1-5; cdr3_aa: CAWSSDRPGNQPQHF